What follows are 19 T cell receptor beta chains derived from one specimen sequenced in a study of tumor and adjacent non-tumor tissue in lung cancer. The library came from three nested PCR rounds adapted from ARM-PCR protocols. Each CDR3 protein is one row after TCRdb ran MiXCR on the multiplex PCR reads. The repertoire consists of about 93,000 distinct CDR3 sequences, with roughly 70% occurring once and the leading ten covering around 16%. RNA was extracted from bulk tissue without any cell sorting. Material: lung tumor tissue. The receptors shown here come from a man aged 55 to 70 with non-small cell lung cancer.

This clonotype has just one count. This chain connects TRBV12-3 or TRBV12-4 to TRBJ2-1; TRBD2 agrees at 14 bases. The CDR3 sequence is 19 residues long. Trimming at V came to 4 bases and at J to 3 bases, leaving 11 bases not matched to a gene. The CDR3 region has the DNA TGTGCCAGCAGTTGCCGTGGGAGACTAGCGGGAGGGCTCTACAATGAGCAGTTCTTC. Amino acid sequence: CASSCRGRLAGGLYNEQFF.

This clonotype was seen a single time. The junction does not match germline at one end; this may be a read error. V gene TRBV29-1 combines with J gene TRBJ2-2, with D possibly matching TRBD1 (6 bases). CDR1 is SQVTM, CDR2 ANQGSEA, per germline. This CDR3 is built from 13 residues. The CDR3 DNA follows: TGCAACGTTTCCGTTACAGGGTTCGGGGAGCTGTTTTTT. Residues: CNVSVTGFGELFF.

The rearrangement joins TRBV11-2 to TRBJ2-5, with D possibly being TRBD2 (5 bases). CDR1 SGHAT and CDR2 FQNNGV come from the germline V gene. The CDR3 has 14 amino acids. V lost 6 bases and J lost 7, with 18 bases in between. The CDR3 region is CASSSQGRGGTQYF. The CDR3 DNA reads as TGTGCCAGCAGTTCACAAGGTAGAGGAGGGACCCAGTACTTC.

A remark on this clonotype: Since no conserved phenylalanine or tryptophan closes the CDR3, a read error is the likely cause. The V gene is TRBV29-1, the J gene TRBJ2-2; D may be TRBD2 (5 bases). The CDR3 sequence is 14 residues long. Between the trimmed V and J ends, which lost 5 bases and 5 bases, there was a span of 15 bases. Germline values: CDR1 SQVTM, CDR2 ANQGSEA. The CDR3: CSVSSGRLTGELFS. The CDR3 DNA is TGCAGCGTTAGCAGTGGGAGATTAACCGGGGAGCTGTTTTCT.

The chain recombines TRBV23-1 with TRBJ1-4, with TRBD1 matching over 7 bases. TRBV23-1 falls under the ORF class, with uncertain function. Unmatched junction bases numbered 4, after V lost 0 bases and J lost 6 bases. This CDR3 is 15 amino acids long. The CDR3 region is CASSQSCTGDEKLFF. Written as DNA, the CDR3 is TGCGCCAGCAGTCAATCGTGTACAGGGGATGAAAAACTGTTTTTT.

This clonotype has ten or more counts. The CDR3 region is CASRGGSNLAKNIQYF. The CDR3 DNA reads as TGTGCCAGCAGAGGGGGCTCGAACCTAGCCAAAAACATTCAGTACTTC. The chain couples TRBV28 to TRBJ2-4; 7 bases are a match to TRBD1. The V gene end was trimmed by 6 bases and the J gene end by 0 bases; junction bases not matched to a gene: 8. Germline values: CDR1 MDHEN, CDR2 SYDVKM. This CDR3 region has 16 residues.

As concerns this clonotype: Germline is not matched at one junction end, which may reflect a read error. The chain links TRBV7-8 to TRBJ1-2; D remains unclear. Germline loops: CDR1 SGHVS, CDR2 FQNEAQ. The length of the CDR3 is 13 residues. CDR3 nucleotides: TGTGCCAGCAGCTTAGACGGCACCTATAGCTACACCTTC. Translation gives CASSLDGTYSYTF.

On this clonotype: The CDR3 carries no conserved terminal phenylalanine or tryptophan, so it likely arises from a read error. The chain recombines TRBV12-3 or TRBV12-4 with TRBJ2-1; TRBD2 agrees at 11 bases. J gave up 7 bases and V 7 bases, and 12 bases lay outside the gene matches. The CDR3 contains 16 residues. The CDR3 sequence is CASTRRPSGGLNEQFL. The CDR3 nucleotides read TGTGCCAGCACCCGCCGACCTAGCGGGGGGCTTAATGAGCAGTTCTTG.

This clonotype appeared many times. The chain is built from TRBV12-3 or TRBV12-4 and TRBJ2-7; D is tentatively TRBD1 or TRBD2 (6 bases each). Trimming took 5 bases from V and 0 from J, leaving 11 bases between them. The CDR3 is 14 residues long. In DNA form, the CDR3 reads TGTGCCAGCAGTCTCCGGGGGCGCTCCTACGAGCAGTACTTC. Its protein product is CASSLRGRSYEQYF.

This clonotype was observed at least ten times. This rearrangement joins TRBV5-1 to TRBJ2-5, with a possible D match to TRBD2 (7 bases). Germline-derived CDR1 and CDR2 are SGHRS and YFSETQ. With 5 bases removed from V and 1 base from J, the gap between germline ends came to 21 bases. CDR3 length: 17 residues. In DNA, the CDR3 is TGCGCCAGCAGGCCAGGGGTGCGGGAGCAAGTCCAAGAGACCCAGTACTTC. Encoded protein: CASRPGVREQVQETQYF.

This clonotype was observed at least ten times. This chain connects TRBV7-8 to TRBJ1-1; D gene ambiguous. Germline CDR1 is SGHVS and CDR2 is FQNEAQ. The V end lost 11 bases, the J end lost 0 bases, and 13 bases lay between the germline ends. This CDR3 comprises 13 residues. CDR3 sequence reads: CAPRPPMNTEAFF. In DNA form, the CDR3 reads TGTGCCCCCCGTCCCCCGATGAACACTGAAGCTTTCTTT.

For this clonotype: A junction boundary mismatches the germline segment, possibly from a read error. The chain employs TRBV7-8 and TRBJ2-5; D is possibly TRBD1 (5 bases). The CDR3 loop spans 13 amino acids. CDR1 and CDR2 from the germline V gene are SGHVS and FQNEAQ. The CDR3 reads CASSFNRKETQYF. In DNA form, the CDR3 reads TGTGCCAGCAGCTTCAACAGGAAGGAGACTCAGTACTTC.

The chain couples TRBV7-9 to TRBJ1-1; 9 bases fit TRBD1. The trim removed 5 bases at V and 1 base at J, leaving 8 bases unmatched. Looked up from germline, CDR1 is SEHNR and CDR2 is FQNEAQ (reference sequence). The CDR3 has 16 residues. CDR3 residues: CASSRATGGPNTEAFF. CDR3 coding DNA: TGTGCCAGCAGCCGAGCTACAGGGGGCCCGAACACTGAAGCTTTCTTT.

In regard to this clonotype: A junction boundary mismatches the germline segment, possibly from a read error. The chain recombines TRBV4-1 with TRBJ1-1, with D maybe TRBD1 (5 bases). This CDR3 region has 11 residues. The germline CDR1 and CDR2 sequences are MGHRA and YSYEKL. CDR3 in amino acids: CASSQGTKALF. As DNA, the CDR3 is TGCGCCAGCAGTCAAGGGACTAAAGCTCTCTTT.

As for this clonotype: A much larger clone differs by one base, so this may be a read error. The chain carries TRBV6-5 and TRBJ2-1, with D perhaps matching TRBD1 (5 bases). The germline gives CDR1 MNHEY, CDR2 SVGAGI. Trimming left V 2 bases short and J 8 bases short, with 10 bases between. The CDR3 has 13 amino acids. The CDR3, as DNA: TGTGCCAGCAGTTACATGGCAGGGCATGAGCAGTTCTTC. This sequence encodes CASSYMAGHEQFF.

A note on this clonotype: This CDR3 fails to terminate in the conserved phenylalanine or tryptophan, so it likely reflects a read error. The chain couples TRBV6-6 to TRBJ1-5; no definite D call. CDR1 and CDR2 (germline): MNHNY, SVGAGI (reference sequence). The CDR3 sequence is 13 residues long. CDR3 residues: CASSYSPNQPQHI. The CDR3 region has the DNA TGTGCCAGCAGCTACTCGCCGAATCAGCCCCAGCATATT.

The CDR3 nucleotides are TGCAGTGTTAGTGGGACCCCGACGGACTCCTACAATGAGCAGTTCTTC. It yields the protein CSVSGTPTDSYNEQFF. This chain joins TRBV20-1 and TRBJ2-1, with D possibly being TRBD1 or TRBD2 (5 bases each). This CDR3 is 16 amino acids long. V lost 7 bases and J 0 bases, leaving 19 bases between the germline ends. CDR1 is DFQATT, CDR2 SNEGSKA, per germline (reference sequence).

This clonotype has a handful of counts. Being one base from a much bigger clone, this may be a read error. This chain joins TRBV6-5 and TRBJ2-4; tentatively, D is TRBD1 or TRBD2 (5 bases each). Germline V gives CDR1 MNHEY, CDR2 SVGAGI. Trimming cost V 5 bases and J 2 bases, with 13 bases left between them. This CDR3 is 15 amino acids long. CDR3: CASSRGGLSKNIQYF. In DNA, the CDR3 is TGTGCCAGCAGTCGGGGCGGTCTCTCCAAAAACATTCAGTACTTC.

To note about this clonotype: One end of the junction is discordant with germline, which a read error may explain. The chain uses TRBV5-6 and TRBJ2-2, with D perhaps being TRBD1 or TRBD2 (5 bases each). The CDR3 has 14 amino acids. Germline lookup yields CDR1 SGHDT and CDR2 YYEEEE. This CDR3 reads CASSTGDNTGDLFF. The CDR3, as DNA: TGTGCCAGCAGCACAGGAGACAACACCGGGGATCTGTTTTTT.